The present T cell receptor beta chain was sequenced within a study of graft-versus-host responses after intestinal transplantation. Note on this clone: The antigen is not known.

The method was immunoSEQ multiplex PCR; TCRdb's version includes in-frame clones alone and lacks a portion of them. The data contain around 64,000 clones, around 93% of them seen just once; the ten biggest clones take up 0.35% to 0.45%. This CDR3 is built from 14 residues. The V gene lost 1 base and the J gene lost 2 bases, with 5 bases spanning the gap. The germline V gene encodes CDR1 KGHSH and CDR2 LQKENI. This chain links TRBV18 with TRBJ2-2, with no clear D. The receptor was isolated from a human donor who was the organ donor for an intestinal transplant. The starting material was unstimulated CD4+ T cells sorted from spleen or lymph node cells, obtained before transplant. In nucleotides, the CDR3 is TGTGCCAGCTCACCACAGGGAAACACCGGGGAGCTGTTTTTT. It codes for CASSPQGNTGELFF.